This T cell receptor beta chain was obtained from a study of blood T cell repertoires in COVID-19. At the level of the study: T cells, B-cell-depleted T cells, or PBMCs supplied cDNA or gDNA.

TCRdb's table, derived via immunoSEQ multiplex PCR, lists solely in-frame clones and lacks some. This sample has 150,000 or so clones, with 76% found just once. The germline V gene encodes CDR1 SNHLY and CDR2 FYNNEI. The CDR3 has 18 residues. V lost 6 bases, J lost 1 base, and 12 bases stayed unmatched. This clone has a handful of counts. The source material was peripheral blood. V and J are TRBV2 and TRBJ2-4; 10 bases match TRBD1. The TCR comes from a woman of 80 years or more with active or convalescent COVID-19. The CDR3 spells CASSGDRGARMAKNIQYF. CDR3 coding DNA: TGTGCCAGCAGCGGGGACAGGGGCGCAAGGATGGCCAAAAACATTCAGTACTTC.